This T cell receptor beta chain was observed in a study of OX40 agonist ivuxolimab in advanced cancers. In the study overall: Males comprised around 78% of the group, whose mean age was about 60 years (range roughly 20 to 85).

Using immunoSEQ multiplex PCR, the repertoire was profiled, and TCRdb retains in-frame clones only, with some absent. The data hold tens of thousands of clones, with roughly three quarters observed a single time. CDR3 length: 16 amino acids. V gave up 4 bases and J gave up 0 bases, with 16 bases separating them. CDR1 and CDR2 from the germline V gene are SGHDT and YYEEEE. This clone was observed a single time. Its antigen is not known. Study-wide results and limits: The study observed clonal expansion of CD4+ and CD8+ blood T cells by week 6 at 0.1 to 3.0 mg/kg.

The chain combines TRBV5-6 with TRBJ1-2; D may be TRBD1 (6 bases). The TCR sequence derives from an adult with an advanced solid tumor such as melanoma, head and neck, liver or kidney cancer. Specimen: CD4+ or CD8+ T cells sorted from blood, collected in a trial of the OX40 agonist ivuxolimab. The DNA for the CDR3 is TGTGCCAGCAGCCCGGACGGGGGCTCCGCTAACTATGGCTACACCTTC. Its translation is CASSPDGGSANYGYTF.